One and the same sample provided the 8 T cell receptor beta chains below, sequenced in a study of OX40 agonist ivuxolimab in advanced cancers. Profiling relied on immunoSEQ multiplex PCR, and the TCRdb table lists in-frame clones only, not all of them. The table shows approximately 78,000 clones, with about 88% occurring only once. The source was CD4+ or CD8+ T cells sorted from blood, collected in a trial of the OX40 agonist ivuxolimab. The receptors originated from an adult with an advanced solid tumor such as melanoma, head and neck, liver or kidney cancer.

This clone was seen once. This chain links TRBV18 with TRBJ1-3; D is ambiguous. This CDR3 has 16 amino acids. Germline values: CDR1 KGHSH, CDR2 LQKENI. Between the trimmed V and J ends, which lost 0 bases and 0 bases, there was a span of 9 bases. The CDR3 DNA sequence: TGTGCCAGCTCACCACCCCGCTCTAGCTCTGGAAACACCATATATTTT. This encodes CASSPPRSSSGNTIYF.

The chain joins TRBV18 to TRBJ1-2; 11 positions match TRBD1. Germline V lookup: CDR1 KGHSH, CDR2 LQKENI. V dropped 3 bases and J dropped 7; count of bases not matched to a gene: 10. CDR3 length: 16 amino acids. The DNA for the CDR3 is TGTGCCAGCTCACCCGGACAGGGGGCGCAGATTCGTGGCTACACCTTC. Protein: CASSPGQGAQIRGYTF.

The J gene is TRBJ2-3, the V gene TRBV2; a weak D match, TRBD2 (6 bases). The CDR3 covers 14 residues. Trimming shortened V by 4 bases and J by 5 bases, and 13 bases separated the two germline ends. Germline loops: CDR1 SNHLY, CDR2 FYNNEI. CDR3 sequence (DNA): TGTGCCAGCAGTGCAGGGACTGGAGGAGATACGCAGTATTTT. As protein: CASSAGTGGDTQYF. The entire variable domain, with the rest obtained from reference TRBV2 and TRBJ2-3, is as follows: EPEVTQTPSHQVTQMGQEVILRCVPISNHLYFYWYRQILGQKVEFLVSFYNNEISEKSEIFDDQFSVERPDGSNFTLKIRSTKLEDSAMYFCASSAGTGGDTQYFGPGTRLTVL.

The chain has TRBV5-8 and TRBJ1-1; D remains ambiguous. Germline lookup yields CDR1 SGHTS and CDR2 YDEGEE. V was shortened by 2 bases and J by 4 bases, with 9 bases between the two germline ends. The CDR3 extends over 13 amino acids. CDR3 DNA sequence: TGTGCCAGCAGCTTAATCCGTGGCACTGAAGCTTTCTTT. It codes for CASSLIRGTEAFF.

The chain carries TRBV7-9 and TRBJ2-3, with a tentative D call TRBD1 (5 bases). This CDR3 is built from 13 residues. Germline CDR1 SEHNR, CDR2 FQNEAQ (reference sequence). Trimming left V 5 bases short and J 8 bases short, with 14 bases between. CDR3 in DNA: TGTGCCAGCAGCGAGACAGCCTCCGGTACGCAGTATTTT. Residues: CASSETASGTQYF.

The J gene is TRBJ2-5, the V gene TRBV5-6; TRBD1 or TRBD2 may be the D gene (6 bases each). The CDR3 sequence is 15 residues long. Trimming removed 1 base from V and 4 bases from J, with 14 bases in between. Looked up from germline, CDR1 is SGHDT and CDR2 is YYEEEE. The CDR3 DNA reads as TGTGCCAGCAGCTTGTATCGGGGGCGCGGAGAGACCCAGTACTTC. It translates to CASSLYRGRGETQYF.

The rearrangement uses TRBV5-1 and TRBJ2-5, with TRBD2 matching 12 bases. The germline gives CDR1 SGHRS, CDR2 YFSETQ. With 0 bases clipped from V and 4 bases from J, the junction kept 1 base outside the gene matches. The CDR3 contains 15 residues. CDR3 nucleotides: TGCGCCAGCAGCTTGGAGGGACTAGCGGGAGAGACCCAGTACTTC. Encoded protein: CASSLEGLAGETQYF. Full variable domain (outside the CDR3, taken from reference TRBV5-1 and TRBJ2-5): KAGVTQTPRYLIKTRGQQVTLSCSPISGHRSVSWYQQTPGQGLQFLFEYFSETQRNKGNFPGRFSGRQFSNSRSEMNVSTLELGDSALYLCASSLEGLAGETQYFGPGTRLLVL.

This chain uses TRBV5-4 with TRBJ2-7; no clear D. Germline V gene lookup returns CDR1 SGHNT and CDR2 YYREEE (reference sequence). V lost 2 bases and J 3 bases, leaving 9 bases between the germline ends. This CDR3 is built from 13 residues. This CDR3 is CASSLNLNYEQYF. The CDR3 DNA sequence: TGTGCCAGCAGCTTAAACTTGAACTACGAGCAGTACTTC.